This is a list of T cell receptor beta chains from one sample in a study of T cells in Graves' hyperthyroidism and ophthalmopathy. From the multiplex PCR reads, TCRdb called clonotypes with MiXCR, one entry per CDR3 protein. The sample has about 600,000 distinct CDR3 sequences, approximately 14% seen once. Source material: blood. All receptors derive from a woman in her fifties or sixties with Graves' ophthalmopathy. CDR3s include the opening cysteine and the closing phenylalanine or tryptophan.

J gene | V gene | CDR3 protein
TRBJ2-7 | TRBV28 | CASSLFSLSGTYEQYF
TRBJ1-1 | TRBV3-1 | CASSQKRIRANTEAFF
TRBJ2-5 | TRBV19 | CASSRREETQYF
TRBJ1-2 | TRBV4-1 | CASSRTTGDIGGYTF
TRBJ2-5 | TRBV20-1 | CSARVRTGQETQYF
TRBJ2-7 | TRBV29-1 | CSVGGVRRASRRSDYEQYF
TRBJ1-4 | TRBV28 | CASSPMVRGANEKLFF
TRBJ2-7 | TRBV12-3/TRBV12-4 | CASSLGRSLAGEIPYEQYF
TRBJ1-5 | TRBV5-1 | CASSPDRAEGQPQHF
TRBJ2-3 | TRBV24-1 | CATSDAVAGATDTQYF
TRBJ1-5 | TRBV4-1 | CASSQGSVETRIHQPQHF
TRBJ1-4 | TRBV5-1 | CASSLAGVSNEKLFF
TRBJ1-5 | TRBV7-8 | CASSLTENNQPQHF
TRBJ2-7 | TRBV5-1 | CASSLTGPLSEQYF
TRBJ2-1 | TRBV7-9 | CASSPQWRVGLAGDEQFF
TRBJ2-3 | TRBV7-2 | CASSLGGGRTDTQYF
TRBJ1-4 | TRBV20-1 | CSARGPGGGNEKLFF
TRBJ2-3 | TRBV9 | CASSGSAGVLGDTQYF
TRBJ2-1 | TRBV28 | CASSNPVSNEQFF
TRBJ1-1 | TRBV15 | CATSREPGAIGETEAFF
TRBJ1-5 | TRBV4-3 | CASSQDFGTGVLGNQPQHF
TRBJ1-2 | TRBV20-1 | CSASDTGINYGYTF
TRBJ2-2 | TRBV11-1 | CASKFSGELFF
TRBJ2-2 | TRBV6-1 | CASTGSNTGELFF
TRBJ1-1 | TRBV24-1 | CATSDRGSYTEAFF
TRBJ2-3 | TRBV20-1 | CSAIQGAPDTQYF
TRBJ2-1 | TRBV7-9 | CASPRSANYNEQFF
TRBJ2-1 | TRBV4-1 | CASSQERETYNEQFF
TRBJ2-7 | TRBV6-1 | CASTGGKAYEQYF
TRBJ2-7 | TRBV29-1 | CSVLVTYEQYF
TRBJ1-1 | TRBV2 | CANRGHEAFF
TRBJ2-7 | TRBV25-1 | CASSEETLAVRGFPYEQYF
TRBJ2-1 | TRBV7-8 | CASSLNPGGSYNEQFF
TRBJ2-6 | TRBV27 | CASTTERGTSGANVLTF
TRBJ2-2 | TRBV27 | CASSAGLGRTGELFF
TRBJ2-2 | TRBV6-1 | CASSEQGSMAGELFF